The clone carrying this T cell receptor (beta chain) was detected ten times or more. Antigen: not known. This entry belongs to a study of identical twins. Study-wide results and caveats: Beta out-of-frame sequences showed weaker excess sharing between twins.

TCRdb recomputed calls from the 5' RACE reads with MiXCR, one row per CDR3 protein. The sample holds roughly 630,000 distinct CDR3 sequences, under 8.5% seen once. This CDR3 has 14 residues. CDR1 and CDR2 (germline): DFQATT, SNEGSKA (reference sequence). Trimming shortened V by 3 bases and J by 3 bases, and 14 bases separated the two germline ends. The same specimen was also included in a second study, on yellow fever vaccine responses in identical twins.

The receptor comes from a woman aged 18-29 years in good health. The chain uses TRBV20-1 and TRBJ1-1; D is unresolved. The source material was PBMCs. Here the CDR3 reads CSARTLVYYTEAFF. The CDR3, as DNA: TGCAGTGCTAGGACACTCGTATATTACACTGAAGCTTTCTTT.